This TCR beta chain was captured by sequencing in a study of CD8 T cells in ankylosing spondylitis. Study results and caveats: Apparently characteristic of ankylosing spondylitis blood was a TCR beta motif (about eight highly homologous variants).

TCRdb reprocessed the 5' RACE reads via MiXCR and lists one record per CDR3 protein. The sample lists about 840,000 distinct CDR3 sequences; approximately 12% were seen once. Trimming took off 2 bases at V and 4 bases at J, with 21 bases between the two ends. CDR1 SGHRS and CDR2 YFSETQ come from the germline V gene. The CDR3 sequence is 17 residues long. This clonotype was seen a few times. Its specificity is not known. The material sequenced was blood, either unsorted or a sorted T cell fraction (not recorded which). The rearrangement uses TRBV5-1 and TRBJ1-1; possibly TRBD1 for D (6 bases). This receptor was taken from a male donor with ankylosing spondylitis. CDR3 DNA sequence: TGCGCCAGCAGCTTTGAGGGGGTGTCGCAGGGTTTCACTGAAGCTTTCTTT. Protein sequence: CASSFEGVSQGFTEAFF.